This T cell receptor beta chain came from a study of blood T cell repertoires in COVID-19. Study-wide context: Researchers got acute and convalescent COVID-19 samples from the United States, Italy and Spain. The analysed material was cDNA or gDNA that came from T cells, B-cell-depleted T cells, or PBMCs.

As originally analysed: Reference gene primer amplification gave estimated nucleated cell counts. TCRdb keeps only in-frame clones here, not all; method: immunoSEQ multiplex PCR. Clone size and the V and J calls come from that table; the DNA yielded D and trimming. The sample lists about 160,000 clones, roughly four fifths occurring once. V lost 7 bases to trimming and J lost 1 base, with 13 bases between them. Germline-derived CDR1 and CDR2 are LNHDA and SQIVND (reference sequence). The CDR3 spans 14 residues. The rearrangement links TRBV19 to TRBJ1-1; tentatively, D is TRBD1 (6 bases). The clonotype comes from a woman older than 75 with acute or convalescent COVID-19. Sequenced: peripheral blood. The CDR3 sequence: CASKPRTENTEAFF. The CDR3 coding sequence is TGTGCCAGTAAACCCCGGACAGAGAACACTGAAGCTTTCTTT.